A single sample gave rise to the 12 T cell receptor beta chains below, sequenced in a study of T cells in Graves' hyperthyroidism and ophthalmopathy. Amplification of TCR beta CDR3 regions used RNA as the template. The HTBI primer set drove a first-round RT-PCR of the TCR CDR3. TCRdb re-called the multiplex PCR reads with MiXCR, one entry per CDR3 protein. Of about 610,000 distinct CDR3 sequences in the sample, approximately 15% were seen once. The sequenced sample was blood. These receptors were taken from a woman aged 40 to 50 with Graves' ophthalmopathy.

This clonotype was seen ten or more times. This chain uses TRBV28 with TRBJ1-5, with D possibly TRBD1 on 6 matching bases. V was clipped by 7 bases and J by 4 bases, with 14 bases between them. This CDR3 contains 14 residues. The germline V gene encodes CDR1 MDHEN and CDR2 SYDVKM. Here the CDR3 DNA reads TGTGCCAGCACGACAGGTGAAAAGAATCAGCCCCAGCATTTT. Translating it yields CASTTGEKNQPQHF.

This clonotype was detected many times. The gene calls are TRBV7-2 and TRBJ2-5; perhaps TRBD2 as D (6 bases). This CDR3 contains 15 residues. Trimming pared 1 base from V and 4 bases from J, leaving 13 bases between. Per germline, CDR1 SGHTA and CDR2 FQGNSA. As DNA, the CDR3 is TGTGCCAGCAGCTTAGAGGAGGGCCGTGCAGAGACCCAGTACTTC. Encoded protein: CASSLEEGRAETQYF. Filled out from reference TRBV7-2 and TRBJ2-5, the complete variable domain reads GAGVSQSPSNKVTEKGKDVELRCDPISGHTALYWYRQSLGQGLEFLIYFQGNSAPDKSGLPSDRFSAERTGGSVSTLTIQRTQQEDSAVYLCASSLEEGRAETQYFGPGTRLLVL.

This clonotype was found a few times. V gene TRBV7-3 combines with J gene TRBJ2-3; D remains ambiguous. The CDR3 extends over 13 amino acids. The V end was cut by 4 bases, the J end by 8 bases, with 13 bases between. Germline-derived CDR1 and CDR2 are SGHTA and FQGTGA. The CDR3 DNA follows: TGTGCCAGCAGCTCCCCCCCCCTCCCTACGCAGTATTTT. It encodes CASSSPPLPTQYF. The variable domain in full, with the rest retrieved from reference TRBV7-3 and TRBJ2-3, is GAGVSQTPSNKVTEKGKYVELRCDPISGHTALYWYRQSLGQGPEFLIYFQGTGAADDSGLPNDRFFAVRPEGSVSTLKIQRTERGDSAVYLCASSSPPLPTQYFGPGTRLTVL.

In its sample, this clonotype was seen a few times. This chain joins TRBV19 and TRBJ1-1; 9 bases are shared with TRBD1. Germline assignment: CDR1 LNHDA and CDR2 SQIVND (reference sequence). V lost 7 bases to trimming and J lost 1 base; unmatched junction nucleotides: 10. The CDR3 sequence is 16 residues long. CDR3 sequence (DNA): TGTGCCAGTACGCGCACAGGGGGCGCGGGGAACACTGAAGCTTTCTTT. It specifies CASTRTGGAGNTEAFF.

The chain joins TRBV13 to TRBJ2-7; maybe TRBD2 (5 bases). V was cut by 3 bases and J by 3 bases, with 12 bases left in between. The CDR3 extends over 14 amino acids. The V gene's germline CDR1 is PRHDT and CDR2 FYEKMQ (reference sequence). CDR3 DNA: TGTGCCAGCAGCTTGGGAGCCAATAGCTACGAGCAGTACTTC. Translating it yields CASSLGANSYEQYF.

This clonotype was detected a few times. The rearrangement links TRBV5-5 to TRBJ2-4; no definite D call. The V gene lost 0 bases and the J gene lost 8 bases, with 12 bases spanning the gap. Germline CDR1 and CDR2: SGHKS and YYEKEE (reference sequence). This CDR3 has 14 amino acids. In nucleotides, the CDR3 is TGTGCCAGCAGCTTGGATTTGGCCAGCTACATTCAGTACTTC. It codes for CASSLDLASYIQYF. The complete variable domain, with remaining parts taken from reference TRBV5-5 and TRBJ2-4, reads DAGVTQSPTHLIKTRGQQVTLRCSPISGHKSVSWYQQVLGQGPQFIFQYYEKEERGRGNFPDRFSARQFPNYSSELNVNALLLGDSALYLCASSLDLASYIQYFGAGTRLSVL.

The rearrangement joins TRBV6-2 or TRBV6-3 to TRBJ1-5; tentatively, D is TRBD1 (6 bases). The CDR3 sequence is 15 residues long. Germline V CDR1 and CDR2: MNHEY, SVGEGT. Trimming took 2 bases from V and 1 from J, leaving 9 bases between them. The CDR3 loop is CASSYVQGSNQPQHF. The CDR3 region has the DNA TGTGCCAGCAGTTACGTCCAGGGGAGCAATCAGCCCCAGCATTTT.

This clonotype was seen only a few times. The V and J genes are TRBV5-1 and TRBJ2-7; D ambiguous. The CDR3 covers 13 residues. V shed 4 bases and J shed 5 bases, with 13 bases lying between them. Germline CDR1 SGHRS, CDR2 YFSETQ. CDR3 nucleotides: TGCGCCAGCAGCCGTTCCGGCAGAAACGAGCAGTACTTC. This sequence encodes CASSRSGRNEQYF.

This clonotype was observed at least ten times. V usage is TRBV2 and J usage is TRBJ2-1; tentatively, D is TRBD1 or TRBD2 (6 bases each). The CDR3 has 13 amino acids. V was trimmed by 7 bases and J by 4 bases, leaving 11 bases between them. In germline, CDR1 is SNHLY, CDR2 FYNNEI. Here the CDR3 reads CASNGGPYNEQFF. Here the CDR3 DNA reads TGTGCCAGCAACGGGGGCCCTTACAATGAGCAGTTCTTC.

The sample holds a few counts of this clonotype. The rearrangement joins TRBV7-3 to TRBJ2-3; D gene uncertain. CDR1 is SGHTA and CDR2 is FQGTGA in the germline V gene. The CDR3 is 15 residues long. Trimming took off 0 bases at V and 3 bases at J, with 10 bases between the two ends. The CDR3 protein is CASSLTSLETDTQYF. The CDR3, as DNA: TGTGCCAGCAGCTTAACTAGCCTCGAAACAGATACGCAGTATTTT. The variable domain in full, with the rest retrieved from reference TRBV7-3 and TRBJ2-3, is GAGVSQTPSNKVTEKGKYVELRCDPISGHTALYWYRQSLGQGPEFLIYFQGTGAADDSGLPNDRFFAVRPEGSVSTLKIQRTERGDSAVYLCASSLTSLETDTQYFGPGTRLTVL.

As regards this clonotype: The conserved phenylalanine or tryptophan is not found at the CDR3 terminus, so this likely reflects a read error. The gene calls are TRBV11-3 and TRBJ1-1; 8 bases are shared with TRBD1. V was clipped by 1 base and J by 0 bases; unmatched bases: 16. Looked up from germline, CDR1 is SGHNT and CDR2 is YENEEA. This CDR3 has 20 residues. Here the CDR3 reads CASSLGQGRLTRYMNTEAFS. Written as DNA, the CDR3 is TGTGCCAGCAGCTTAGGACAGGGGCGCCTCACGCGGTACATGAACACTGAAGCTTTCTCT.

This clonotype was counted many times. The chain recombines TRBV30 with TRBJ1-2; weak D call: TRBD1 (5 bases). This CDR3 spans 12 amino acids. Germline V gene data show CDR1 as GTSNPN and CDR2 as SVGIG (reference sequence). V gave up 5 bases and J gave up 0 bases, with 7 bases separating them. CDR3 coding DNA: TGTGCCTGGGACAGAGCTAACTATGGCTACACCTTC. As protein: CAWDRANYGYTF.